These T cell receptor beta chains were read from a single sample in a study of T cells in Graves' hyperthyroidism and ophthalmopathy. From the multiplex PCR reads, TCRdb called clonotypes with MiXCR, one entry per CDR3 protein. The table lists hundreds of thousands of distinct CDR3 sequences, approximately 23% of them singletons. The sequenced sample was blood. All receptors come from a woman between 70 and 85 years old with Graves' ophthalmopathy. Each CDR3 is given with its conserved first and last residue. Each record gives: J gene, D gene, V gene, clone size, CDR3 length, CDR3 protein, CDR3 DNA. A D gene is named only where the DNA matches it firmly. Clone size is stated in some rows and not others, as once, few, many or a class when expanded.

J: TRBJ2-1
D: TRBD2
V: TRBV3-1
size: many
length: 16
CDR3: CASSPGTSGRLDEQFF
DNA: TGTGCCAGCAGCCCCGGGACTAGCGGGAGGTTGGATGAGCAGTTCTTC

J: TRBJ2-1
D: .
V: TRBV3-1
size: .
length: 13
CDR3: CAGSQGRVDEQFF
DNA: TGTGCCGGCAGCCAAGGTCGAGTGGATGAGCAGTTCTTC

J: TRBJ2-1
D: .
V: TRBV9
size: few
length: 13
CDR3: CASSVGINNEQFF
DNA: TGTGCCAGCAGCGTAGGTATTAACAATGAGCAGTTCTTC

J: TRBJ1-5
D: TRBD1
V: TRBV5-5
size: .
length: 16
CDR3: CASSLTGGYGNQPQHF
DNA: TGTGCCAGCAGTCTTACAGGGGGGTACGGCAATCAGCCCCAGCATTTT

J: TRBJ2-7
D: TRBD2
V: TRBV7-2
size: many
length: 19
CDR3: CASSGTSGRGALLRVKQYF
DNA: TGTGCCAGCAGCGGAACTAGCGGGAGAGGGGCCCTCCTACGAGTTAAGCAGTACTTC

J: TRBJ1-5
D: .
V: TRBV12-3/TRBV12-4
size: many
length: 14
CDR3: CASSVQDSNQPQHF
DNA: TGTGCCAGCAGTGTACAGGATAGCAATCAGCCCCAGCATTTT

J: TRBJ1-1
D: .
V: TRBV7-2
size: many
length: 13
CDR3: CASSLQGTTEAFF
DNA: TGTGCCAGCAGCTTACAGGGGACCACTGAAGCTTTCTTT

J: TRBJ1-5
D: .
V: TRBV7-2
size: many
length: 15
CDR3: CASSPQGGSNQPQHF
DNA: TGTGCCAGCAGCCCACAGGGAGGTAGCAATCAGCCCCAGCATTTT

J: TRBJ1-5
D: TRBD1
V: TRBV20-1
size: many
length: 14
CDR3: CSARGQGFNQPQHF
DNA: TGCAGTGCTAGGGGACAGGGTTTCAATCAGCCCCAGCATTTT

J: TRBJ2-7
D: .
V: TRBV3-1
size: many
length: 14
CDR3: CASSQGQGSGEQYF
DNA: TGTGCCAGCAGCCAAGGGCAGGGCTCCGGCGAGCAGTACTTC

J: TRBJ2-2
D: .
V: TRBV6-5
size: many
length: 14
CDR3: CASSYSPATGELFF
DNA: TGTGCCAGCAGTTACTCACCCGCCACCGGGGAGCTGTTTTTT

J: TRBJ1-1
D: .
V: TRBV3-1
size: few
length: 16
CDR3: CASSPRQFGGNTEAFF
DNA: TGTGCCAGCAGCCCGCGACAGTTCGGTGGGAACACTGAAGCTTTCTTT

J: TRBJ2-7
D: .
V: TRBV28
size: .
length: 12
CDR3: CASSFRNYEQYF
DNA: TGTGCCAGCAGTTTTAGGAACTACGAGCAGTACTTC

J: TRBJ2-1
D: .
V: TRBV15
size: many
length: 13
CDR3: CATRAESYNEQFF
DNA: TGTGCCACTAGAGCGGAGTCCTACAATGAGCAGTTCTTC

J: TRBJ2-1
D: .
V: TRBV3-1
size: .
length: 15
CDR3: CASSTPLVHNNEQFF
DNA: TGTGCCAGCAGCACTCCCCTAGTCCATAACAATGAGCAGTTCTTC

J: TRBJ1-1
D: .
V: TRBV4-1
size: .
length: 15
CDR3: CASSQVAGVVTEAFF
DNA: TGCGCCAGCAGCCAAGTCGCAGGGGTTGTAACTGAAGCTTTCTTT

J: TRBJ2-3
D: .
V: TRBV5-6
size: .
length: 13
CDR3: CASRLQGADTQYF
DNA: TGTGCCAGCAGGTTGCAGGGCGCAGATACGCAGTATTTT

J: TRBJ2-2
D: .
V: TRBV6-9
size: .
length: 16
CDR3: CASSYRVQANTGELFF
DNA: TGTGCCAGCAGTTACAGGGTTCAAGCGAACACCGGGGAGCTGTTTTTT

J: TRBJ1-2
D: TRBD1
V: TRBV7-2
size: few
length: 14
CDR3: CASRNGHRGSGYTF
DNA: TGTGCCAGCAGGAATGGGCACAGGGGGAGTGGCTACACCTTC

J: TRBJ2-5
D: TRBD1
V: TRBV7-9
size: many
length: 17
CDR3: CASSAGQGLALVETQYF
DNA: TGTGCCAGCAGCGCGGGACAGGGTCTGGCCTTAGTGGAGACCCAGTACTTC

J: TRBJ2-2
D: .
V: TRBV6-1
size: few
length: 13
CDR3: CASSKLNTGELFF
DNA: TGTGCCAGCAGTAAATTGAACACCGGGGAGCTGTTTTTT

J: TRBJ2-7
D: .
V: TRBV28
size: many
length: 15
CDR3: CASRPSGESPDEQYF
DNA: TGTGCCAGCAGGCCCTCGGGGGAATCTCCCGACGAGCAGTACTTC

J: TRBJ2-3
D: .
V: TRBV19
size: .
length: 15
CDR3: CASSIPDSSTDTQYF
DNA: TGTGCCAGTAGTATCCCGGACAGTAGCACAGATACGCAGTATTTT

J: TRBJ2-7
D: TRBD1
V: TRBV24-1
size: few
length: 15
CDR3: CATSDLGQGSYEQYF
DNA: TGTGCCACCAGTGACCTCGGACAGGGTTCCTACGAGCAGTACTTC

J: TRBJ2-3
D: TRBD1
V: TRBV19
size: .
length: 15
CDR3: CASSMKGARTDTQYF
DNA: TGTGCCAGTAGTATGAAGGGGGCGCGAACAGATACGCAGTATTTT

J: TRBJ2-7
D: TRBD2
V: TRBV20-1
size: few
length: 13
CDR3: CSAPRTSGMEQYF
DNA: TGCAGTGCCCCAAGGACTAGCGGTATGGAGCAGTACTTC